This T cell receptor beta chain derives from a study of cytomegalovirus exposure and HLA in healthy donors. Findings and limits, study-wide: Later analysis suggested links between common viral pathogens and several top significant clusters.

As regards this clone: Its cognate antigen is unknown.

Researchers ran the PCR with 60 Vbeta and 13 Jbeta primers. Clones were sequenced by immunoSEQ multiplex PCR, and TCRdb holds only the in-frame ones, with some missing. The table shows over 100,000 clones, with around three quarters occurring only once. The CDR3 extends over 14 amino acids. Trimming removed 4 bases from V and 3 bases from J, with 12 bases in between. The germline V gene encodes CDR1 LGHNA and CDR2 YSLEER. The specimen was PBMCs. The chain recombines TRBV4-3 with TRBJ1-1, with TRBD1 as a possible D gene (6 bases). The receptor comes from a female donor in good health and CMV-seronegative. CDR3 amino acids: CASSLFKGDTEAFF. CDR3 coding DNA: TGCGCCAGCAGCCTTTTCAAGGGGGACACTGAAGCTTTCTTT.